This record concerns one TCR beta chain sequence. Its target is unknown. TCRdb re-derived calls from the RT-PCR reads in MiXCR, one entry per CDR3 protein. This sample carries almost 600,000 distinct CDR3 sequences, around 13% of them seen once, and the ten largest clones take more than 9.5%. The sample comes from a study of response to subunit inactivated influenza vaccine. Findings of the study overall: There was a suggestion from the authors that each seasonal influenza vaccination recruits few new T cells.

CDR3 size: 17 residues. Germline V gene lookup returns CDR1 LGHNA and CDR2 YSLEER. The V segment lost 5 bases and the J segment 3 bases; nucleotides outside the gene matches: 9. The material sequenced was PBMCs from blood, taken less than 13 days after vaccination. The rearrangement uses TRBV4-3 and TRBJ2-2, with TRBD1 matching over 10 bases. This clonotype was sampled from a man aged 45-65 years who received an inactivated influenza vaccine. The CDR3 loop is CASSYLRQGADTGELFF. The CDR3 bases are TGCGCCAGCAGCTACCTTCGACAGGGGGCGGACACCGGGGAGCTGTTTTTT.